The text below deals with one T cell receptor beta chain. These data belong to a study of blood T cell repertoires in COVID-19. Background on the study: Material from acute and convalescent COVID-19 was sourced from the United States, Italy and Spain.

The CDR3 runs 14 residues. CDR1 SGHRS and CDR2 YFSETQ come from the germline V gene. V was trimmed by 0 bases and J by 3 bases, leaving 7 bases between them. Sequenced by immunoSEQ multiplex PCR; TCRdb stores in-frame clones only, minus some. The sample has about 410,000 clones; 86% are singletons. V is TRBV5-1 and J is TRBJ2-1; weak D call: TRBD1 (5 bases). The sample comprised peripheral blood. The sequence was collected from a woman in her twenties or thirties with active or convalescent COVID-19. CDR3 in amino acids: CASSLAGLYNEQFF. The CDR3 DNA sequence: TGCGCCAGCAGCTTGGCAGGGCTCTACAATGAGCAGTTCTTC.